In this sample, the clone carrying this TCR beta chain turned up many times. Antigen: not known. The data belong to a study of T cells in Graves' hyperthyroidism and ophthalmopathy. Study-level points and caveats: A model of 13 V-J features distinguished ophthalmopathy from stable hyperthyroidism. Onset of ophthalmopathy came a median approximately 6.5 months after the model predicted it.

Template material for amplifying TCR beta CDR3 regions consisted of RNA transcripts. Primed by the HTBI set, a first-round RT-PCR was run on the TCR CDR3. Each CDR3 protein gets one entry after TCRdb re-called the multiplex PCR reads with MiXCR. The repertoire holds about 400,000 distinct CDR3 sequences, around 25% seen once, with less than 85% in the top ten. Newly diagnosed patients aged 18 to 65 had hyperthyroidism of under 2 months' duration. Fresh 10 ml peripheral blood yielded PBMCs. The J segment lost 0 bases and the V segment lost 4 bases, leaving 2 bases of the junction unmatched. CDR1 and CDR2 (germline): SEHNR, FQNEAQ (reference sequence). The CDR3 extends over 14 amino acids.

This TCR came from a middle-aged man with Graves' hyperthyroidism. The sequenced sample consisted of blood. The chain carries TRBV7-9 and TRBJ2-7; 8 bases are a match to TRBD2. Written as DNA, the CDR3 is TGTGCCAGCAGCTCGACTAGCGCCTCCTACGAGCAGTACTTC. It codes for CASSSTSASYEQYF.